This is a list of T cell receptor beta chains from one sample in a study of blood T cell repertoires in COVID-19. Sequencing was performed with immunoSEQ multiplex PCR; in TCRdb, only in-frame clones are kept and a portion is missing. The table includes roughly 100,000 clones, roughly nine tenths detected once. The sequencing sample was made of peripheral blood. All receptors derive from a woman aged 50 to 60 with COVID-19, enrolled during active disease. Each CDR3 is given with its conserved first and last residue. Fields, in order: clone size, V gene, J gene, D gene, CDR3 protein, CDR3 DNA. A D gene is named only where the DNA matches it firmly. Size is omitted from some rows. Given values are once, few, many or a class for expanded clones.

.,TRBV12-5,TRBJ1-1,TRBD1,CASGFDRGVEAFF,TGTGCTAGTGGTTTTGACAGGGGGGTTGAAGCTTTCTTT
.,TRBV5-6,TRBJ2-4,.,CASRRGQNIQYF,TGTGCCAGCAGGCGGGGACAAAACATTCAGTACTTC
once,TRBV30,TRBJ1-4,.,CACTAGGEKLFF,TGTGCCTGTACCGCAGGAGGTGAAAAACTGTTTTTT
once,TRBV30,TRBJ1-2,TRBD1,CAWTSTGGNYGYTF,TGTGCCTGGACCTCGACAGGGGGAAACTATGGCTACACCTTC
.,TRBV5-1,TRBJ2-3,TRBD2,CASSLVPGLAGNTDTQYF,TGCGCCAGCAGCTTGGTCCCTGGACTAGCGGGCAACACAGATACGCAGTATTTT
.,TRBV7-9,TRBJ2-2,.,CASSFIGVLNTGELFF,TGTGCCAGCAGCTTTATCGGGGTTCTGAACACCGGGGAGCTGTTTTTT
.,TRBV2,TRBJ1-1,.,CASSEGGYSEAFF,TGTGCCAGCAGTGAGGGGGGGTACTCTGAAGCTTTCTTT
.,TRBV11-3,TRBJ1-1,TRBD1,CASSARQGSEAFF,TGTGCCAGCAGCGCCAGACAGGGTTCTGAAGCTTTCTTT
once,TRBV28,TRBJ2-7,TRBD1,CAIQDRAYEQYF,TGTGCCATCCAAGACAGGGCCTACGAGCAGTACTTC
.,TRBV19,TRBJ2-1,TRBD1,CASSMGNRGQFF,TGTGCCAGTAGTATGGGGAACAGGGGGCAGTTCTTC